This T cell receptor (beta chain) derives from a study of Ad26.COV2.S vaccination and SARS-CoV-2 variants. Findings of the study overall: Vaccine recipients had higher spike-specific TCR breadth than placebo recipients.

CDR1 MDHEN and CDR2 SYDVKM come from the germline V gene. Trimming took 3 bases from V and 5 from J; bases not matched to a gene: 6. The CDR3 extends over 14 amino acids. For this clone: As yet, its antigen is unknown.

Stated treatment: 19 received Ad26.COV2.S at low or high dose, single or two shots; 5 received placebo; per-sample allocation not given. Samples came from day 63 after the first vaccine or placebo injection. The donor's status was that of an adult aged 18-55 years in Boston. Clones were sequenced by immunoSEQ multiplex PCR, and TCRdb holds only the in-frame ones, with some missing. Of about 410,000 clones in the sample, approximately 89% are singletons; the top ten hold approximately 1.9%. The sequenced sample was peripheral blood, obtained in a trial of Ad26.COV2.S vaccine versus placebo. This TCR came from a person between 18 and 65 years old who received the Ad26.COV2.S COVID-19 vaccine or a placebo. This rearrangement joins TRBV28 to TRBJ1-2; TRBD1 agrees at 7 bases. The CDR3 bases are TGTGCCAGCAGTTTTACAGGGGATTTATATGGCTACACCTTC. The encoded protein is CASSFTGDLYGYTF.